These 10 T cell receptor beta chains came from one sample sequenced in a study of CD8+ T cells in alopecia areata. TCR sequencing used cDNA made by reverse transcription of extracted RNA. Assay used: immunoSEQ multiplex PCR; TCRdb lists only in-frame clones, some missing. The sample contains under 350,000 clones, none occurring once; 1.2% lies in the top ten. Sorting used CD4, CD8alpha, NKG2D, NKG2ACE and other markers on pooled cutaneous lymph node cells. Sequenced material: CD4+ T cells sorted from a lymph node. The origin of the receptors is a C3H/HeJ mouse with alopecia areata. The MHC haplotype recorded for the strain is H2-k.

Regarding this clone: Germline and genes: mouse. The read ends 4 residues before the CDR3 terminus; that terminus is restored from the germline J gene. V is TRBV1 and J is TRBJ2-5; 9 nucleotides agree with TRBD1. The V gene's germline CDR1 is NSQYPW and CDR2 LRSPGD (reference sequence). The CDR3 length is 15 residues. CDR3 sequence: CTCSADWGQGDTQYF. Partial CDR3 DNA: TGCACCTGCAGTGCAGATTGGGGACAGGGAGAC.

Concerning this clone itself: The genes are named according to mouse. With the read ending 4 residues before the CDR3 end, the germline J gene is used to fill in that end. The chain has TRBV13-1 and TRBJ2-3; 11 bases agree with TRBD2. Germline V lookup: CDR1 NSHNY, CDR2 SYGAGN. The V gene end was trimmed by 4 bases and the J gene end by 2 bases; junction bases not matched to a gene: 3. The CDR3 contains 15 residues. The CDR3 region is CASSRTGGLAETLYF. The sequenced part of the CDR3 DNA is TGTGCCAGCAGTCGGACTGGGGGGCTTGCAGAA.

For this clone: Here the gene names and germline are mouse. The read halts 4 residues ahead of the CDR3 end, with the missing end drawn from the germline J gene. The chain has TRBV13-1 and TRBJ2-2; 9 positions match TRBD1. The CDR3 is made up of 15 amino acids. Germline CDR1 NSHNY, CDR2 SYGAGN. CDR3 bases read: TGTGCCAGCAAATGGGGACAGGGAGAGGGCGGG. As protein: CASKWGQGEGG. The full CDR3 is CASKWGQGEGGQLYF.

This clone has a handful of counts. Gene names follow the mouse nomenclature. The CDR3 end is not reached by the read, which stops 4 residues before it; the germline J gene fills it in. The rearrangement joins TRBV13-2 to TRBJ2-7; TRBD2 matches 10 bases. The CDR3 is 14 residues long. Germline V gene sequence: CDR1 NNHNN, CDR2 SYGAGS (reference sequence). CDR3 loop: CASGEGTGVYEQYF. Incomplete CDR3 DNA: TGTGCCAGCGGTGAAGGGACTGGGGTGTAT.

In regard to this clone: This clone may be a read error of a much larger clone one base away. Any gene name here is a mouse gene name. The read stops 4 residues short of the end of the CDR3; the missing end is completed from the germline J gene. Other DNA sequences in the sample encode the same CDR3. The genes are TRBV13-1 and TRBJ2-1, with a possible D match to TRBD1 (5 bases). Trimming shortened V by 5 bases and J by 2 bases, and 11 bases separated the two germline ends. Germline loops: CDR1 NSHNY, CDR2 SYGAGN. The CDR3 spans 14 residues. The CDR3 bases that were read are TGTGCCAGCAGCGACAGCCCCTACTATGCT. Protein product: CASSDSPYYA. The CDR3 as a whole reads CASSDSPYYAEQFF.

In regard to this clone: These gene names are mouse names. The sequence runs out 4 residues before the end of the CDR3; the remainder is reconstructed from the germline J gene. The genes are TRBV13-3 and TRBJ2-7; no firm D call. CDR3 length: 12 amino acids. Germline V gives CDR1 NNHDY, CDR2 SYVADS. CDR3 protein: CASSDAFYEQYF. Partial CDR3 DNA: TGTGCCAGCAGTGATGCATTTTAT.

This clone was detected a few times. The germline and genes are mouse ones. The read halts 4 residues ahead of the CDR3 end, with the missing end drawn from the germline J gene. The sample contains more than one DNA sequence encoding this CDR3. The chain couples TRBV1 to TRBJ2-3; 8 nucleotides align to TRBD1. J gave up 0 bases and V 3 bases, and 2 bases lay outside the gene matches. The CDR3 loop spans 15 amino acids. Germline assignment: CDR1 NSQYPW and CDR2 LRSPGD (reference sequence). CDR3 residues: CTCSAQGASAETLYF. The part of the CDR3 DNA that was read is TGCACCTGCAGTGCGCAGGGGGCGAGTGCAGAA.

In the case of this clone: Here the gene names and germline are mouse. The sequenced fragment ends 4 residues before the CDR3 boundary, so the rest is inferred from the germline J gene. The rearrangement uses TRBV13-1 and TRBJ1-1; 10 bases align to TRBD1. CDR1 NSHNY and CDR2 SYGAGN come from the germline V gene. The CDR3 loop spans 15 amino acids. CDR3 protein: CASSDTPGQGTEVFF. The DNA read from the CDR3 is TGTGCCAGCAGTGACACCCCGGGACAGGGGACA.

As concerns this clone: Gene names and germline match the mouse. The CDR3 end is not reached by the read, which stops 4 residues before it; the germline J gene fills it in. This chain joins TRBV19 and TRBJ2-5; D is ambiguous. The germline V gene has CDR1 FNHDT and CDR2 SITEND (reference sequence). The CDR3 is 13 amino acids. Trimming cost V 2 bases and J 2 bases, with 6 bases left between them. CDR3 protein: CASSIPSQDTQYF. The DNA read from the CDR3 is TGTGCCAGCAGTATCCCCAGCCAAGAC.

Concerning this clone itself: The genes and germline here are from mouse. The read comes to an end 4 residues before the CDR3 does, leaving the germline J gene to fill in the end. The rearrangement links TRBV14 to TRBJ2-4; 8 nucleotides line up with TRBD1. CDR1 and CDR2 (germline): SGHDT, FRDEAV. The CDR3 is 12 amino acids. CDR3 DNA, as far as it was read: TGTGCCAGCCTGGGGACAGGAAAC. Its translation: CASLGTGN. The full CDR3 protein is CASLGTGNTLYF.